This T cell receptor (beta chain) appears in the sequencing data of a study of blood T cell repertoires in COVID-19. Study at large: There were acute and convalescent COVID-19 samples, and they came from the United States, Italy and Spain.

The data were produced by immunoSEQ multiplex PCR, yet TCRdb's version contains in-frame clones alone and is incomplete. The table has fewer than 300,000 clones, 88% seen once. The CDR3 totals 14 residues. Per germline, CDR1 MNHEY and CDR2 SVGEGT. V shed 6 bases and J 5 bases; nucleotides not matched to a gene: 5. This clonotype was sampled from a woman in her twenties or thirties with acute or convalescent COVID-19. The material sequenced was peripheral blood. V gene TRBV6-2 or TRBV6-3 combines with J gene TRBJ2-1; 9 bases are a match to TRBD1. CDR3 bases: TGTGCCAGCAGCGGGACAGGGAGCAACAATGAGCAGTTCTTC. Amino acids: CASSGTGSNNEQFF.